Each of the 9 T cell receptor beta chains below was sequenced from the same sample in a study of blood T cell repertoires in COVID-19. Generated by immunoSEQ multiplex PCR, the TCRdb table keeps only in-frame clones and is missing some. This table holds about 140,000 clones, over 60% found once. Source material: peripheral blood. These TCRs come from a woman aged 45-65 years with active or convalescent COVID-19.

The rearrangement links TRBV4-1 to TRBJ2-3, with 10 bases identical to TRBD2. Germline assignment: CDR1 MGHRA and CDR2 YSYEKL. CDR3 length: 16 amino acids. Trimming at V came to 1 base and at J to 2 bases, leaving 3 bases not matched to a gene. CDR3 region: CASSQGLAGVTDTQYF. CDR3 coding DNA: TGCGCCAGCAGCCAAGGGCTAGCGGGGGTCACAGATACGCAGTATTTT.

V gene TRBV5-6 combines with J gene TRBJ1-3, with D perhaps TRBD1 (6 bases). This CDR3 comprises 15 residues. The germline V and J ends were trimmed by 4 bases and 4 bases, with 15 bases remaining between them. Per germline, CDR1 SGHDT and CDR2 YYEEEE. Here the CDR3 reads CASSLYGGLGNTIYF. The CDR3 DNA reads as TGTGCCAGCAGCCTTTATGGGGGCCTGGGAAACACCATATATTTT.

This chain links TRBV2 with TRBJ2-5; a weak D match, TRBD1 (5 bases). V dropped 1 base and J dropped 5 bases, with 14 bases sitting between them. This CDR3 has 15 residues. Germline lookup yields CDR1 SNHLY and CDR2 FYNNEI. The CDR3 nucleotides are TGTGCCAGCAGTGAAGATCCAGGGTTGGGGGAGACCCAGTACTTC. It encodes CASSEDPGLGETQYF.

As DNA, the CDR3 is TGTGCCAGCAGTTATCGACAGGGCGGTAATTCACCCCTCCACTTT. This gives the protein CASSYRQGGNSPLHF. V is TRBV6-5 and J is TRBJ1-6; TRBD1 agrees at 7 bases. Germline assignment: CDR1 MNHEY and CDR2 SVGAGI. The CDR3 runs 15 residues. Trimming took 3 bases from V and 6 from J; bases not matched to a gene: 5.

The J gene is TRBJ2-3, the V gene TRBV7-9, with 10 bases identical to TRBD1. Germline V CDR1 and CDR2: SEHNR, FQNEAQ (reference sequence). The CDR3 consists of 15 residues. The V segment lost 5 bases and the J segment 2 bases; nucleotides outside the gene matches: 4. The CDR3 reads CASSPGTGVTDTQYF. The CDR3 DNA sequence: TGTGCCAGCAGCCCTGGGACAGGGGTCACAGATACGCAGTATTTT.

V usage is TRBV3-1 (or the pseudogene TRBV3-2) and J usage is TRBJ1-6; D is possibly TRBD1 (5 bases). Germline V gives CDR1 LGHDT, CDR2 YNNKEL (reference sequence). Trimming shortened V by 2 bases and J by 2 bases, and 16 bases separated the two germline ends. CDR3 size: 18 residues. CDR3 sequence (DNA): TGTGCCAGCAGCCAATTGGGGACTTCTAGGACCTATAATTCACCCCTCCACTTT. Protein sequence: CASSQLGTSRTYNSPLHF.

The chain uses TRBV18 and TRBJ2-7, with a possible D match to TRBD2 (5 bases). Trimming shortened V by 4 bases and J by 7 bases, and 14 bases separated the two germline ends. This CDR3 region has 13 residues. Germline assignment: CDR1 KGHSH and CDR2 LQKENI. CDR3 protein: CASSRARSGEQYF. The CDR3 bases are TGTGCCAGCTCACGGGCTCGCTCGGGGGAGCAGTACTTC.

The chain carries TRBV10-3 and TRBJ2-2; 7 bases agree with TRBD2. The CDR3 loop spans 14 amino acids. The ends lost 6 bases at V and 3 bases at J; junction bases unmatched: 4. Germline CDR1 and CDR2: ENHRY and SYGVKD. The CDR3 protein is CAIRPGRDTGELFF. CDR3 nucleotide sequence: TGTGCCATCAGGCCGGGGAGGGACACCGGGGAGCTGTTTTTT.

V usage is TRBV19 and J usage is TRBJ1-5; D may be TRBD1 (6 bases). The CDR3 sequence is 14 residues long. Looked up from germline, CDR1 is LNHDA and CDR2 is SQIVND (reference sequence). Trimming cost V 5 bases and J 6 bases, with 14 bases left between them. This CDR3 reads CASSSTGSVQPQHF. The CDR3 nucleotides read TGTGCCAGTAGTTCCACAGGGTCTGTTCAGCCCCAGCATTTT.